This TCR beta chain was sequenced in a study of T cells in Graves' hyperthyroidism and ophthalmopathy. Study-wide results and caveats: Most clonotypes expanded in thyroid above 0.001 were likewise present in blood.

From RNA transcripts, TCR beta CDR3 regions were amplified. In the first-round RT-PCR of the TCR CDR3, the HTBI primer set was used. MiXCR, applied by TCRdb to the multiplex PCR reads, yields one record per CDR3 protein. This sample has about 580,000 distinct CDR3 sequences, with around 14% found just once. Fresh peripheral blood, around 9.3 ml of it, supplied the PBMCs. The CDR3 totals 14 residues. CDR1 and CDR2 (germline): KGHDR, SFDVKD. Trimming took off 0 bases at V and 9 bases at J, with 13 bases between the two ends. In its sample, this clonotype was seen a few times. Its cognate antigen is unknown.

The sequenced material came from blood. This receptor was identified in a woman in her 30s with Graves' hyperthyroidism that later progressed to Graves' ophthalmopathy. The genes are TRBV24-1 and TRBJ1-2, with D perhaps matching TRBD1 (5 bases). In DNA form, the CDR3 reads TGTGCCACCAGTGATTTGCGCCAGGGTGGACGCTACACCTTC. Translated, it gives CATSDLRQGGRYTF.